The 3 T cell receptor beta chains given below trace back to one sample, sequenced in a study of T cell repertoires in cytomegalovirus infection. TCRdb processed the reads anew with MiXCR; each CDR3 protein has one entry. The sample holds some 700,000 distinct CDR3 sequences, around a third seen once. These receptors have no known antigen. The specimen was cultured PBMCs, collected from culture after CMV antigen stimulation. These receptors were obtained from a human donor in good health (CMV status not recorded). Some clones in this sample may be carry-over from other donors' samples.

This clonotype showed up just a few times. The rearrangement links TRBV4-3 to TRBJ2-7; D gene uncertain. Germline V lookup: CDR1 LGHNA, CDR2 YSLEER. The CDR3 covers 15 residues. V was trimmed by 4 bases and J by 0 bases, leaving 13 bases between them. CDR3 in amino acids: CASSPLGSPSYEQYF. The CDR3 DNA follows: TGCGCCAGCAGCCCTTTGGGGTCCCCCTCCTACGAGCAGTACTTC.

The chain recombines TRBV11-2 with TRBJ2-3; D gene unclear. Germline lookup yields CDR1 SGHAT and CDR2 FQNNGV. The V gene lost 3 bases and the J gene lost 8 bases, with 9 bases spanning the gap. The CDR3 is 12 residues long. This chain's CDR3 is CASSFGRATQYF. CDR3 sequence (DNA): TGTGCCAGCAGCTTTGGCCGGGCTACGCAGTATTTT.

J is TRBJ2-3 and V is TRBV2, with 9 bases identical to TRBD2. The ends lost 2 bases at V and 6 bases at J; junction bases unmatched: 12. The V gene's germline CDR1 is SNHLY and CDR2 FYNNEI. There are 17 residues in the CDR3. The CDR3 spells CASSEMSIAGAGDTQYF. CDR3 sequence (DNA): TGTGCCAGCAGTGAAATGTCGATAGCGGGAGCAGGGGATACGCAGTATTTT.